The rows below give T cell receptor beta chains drawn from one sample of a study of cytomegalovirus exposure and HLA in healthy donors. Some clones are missing from TCRdb's copy, which holds only in-frame ones; the method was immunoSEQ multiplex PCR. The sample lists 55,000 to 65,000 clones; over 75% were seen once. The specimen sequenced was PBMCs. Receptor source: a female donor in good health and CMV-seronegative. Each CDR3 is given with its conserved first and last residue. A D gene is named only where the DNA matches it firmly. Clone size is given for some rows only: seen once, a few or many times, or a class if the clone is expanded.

>TRBJ2-3|TRBD2|NA|TRBV7-3
CASSLTSGGTDTQYF
TGTGCCAGCAGTCTGACTAGCGGGGGTACAGATACGCAGTATTTT
>TRBJ1-5|TRBD1|NA|TRBV5-1
CASSLEGQGGQPQHF
TGCGCCAGCAGCTTGGAAGGTCAGGGGGGTCAGCCCCAGCATTTT
>TRBJ2-7|TRBD2|NA|TRBV2
CASSVEAGAAYEQYF
TGTGCCAGCAGTGTTGAGGCGGGAGCCGCCTACGAGCAGTACTTC
>TRBJ1-5|NA|NA|TRBV27
CASSNYIGGRNSNQPQHF
TGTGCCAGCAGCAATTATATCGGGGGGAGAAATAGCAATCAGCCCCAGCATTTT
>TRBJ1-5|NA|NA|TRBV27
CASSSRGVYNQPQHF
TGTGCCAGCAGCAGCCGCGGGGTCTACAATCAGCCCCAGCATTTT
>TRBJ2-7|NA|NA|TRBV5-1
CASSLTGTPEDEQYF
TGCGCCAGCAGCCTTACCGGGACTCCGGAGGACGAGCAGTACTTC
>TRBJ2-3|TRBD1|NA|TRBV6-1
CASRPGTGGIDTQYF
TGTGCCAGCAGACCCGGGACAGGCGGGATAGATACGCAGTATTTT
>TRBJ1-4|NA|few|TRBV11-2
CASSPGILSHINEKLFF
TGTGCCAGCAGCCCAGGGATCCTCTCCCATATTAATGAAAAACTGTTTTTT
>TRBJ2-5|NA|NA|TRBV5-1
CASSLNREETQYF
TGCGCCAGCAGCTTGAACAGGGAAGAGACCCAGTACTTC
>TRBJ1-5|NA|few|TRBV6-6
CASSDLNQPQHF
TGTGCCAGCAGTGACTTAAATCAGCCCCAGCATTTT
>TRBJ2-3|TRBD2|NA|TRBV27
CASSLRVGLAGGHTTDTQYF
TGTGCCAGCAGTTTAAGAGTGGGACTAGCGGGAGGGCACACCACAGATACGCAGTATTTT
>TRBJ1-1|TRBD1|once|TRBV5-8
CASSSQGALNTEAFF
TGTGCCAGCAGCTCACAGGGGGCCTTGAACACTGAAGCTTTCTTT
>TRBJ2-1|TRBD2|NA|TRBV10-1
CATLTSGDYNEQFF
TGCGCCACCTTGACTAGCGGCGACTACAATGAGCAGTTCTTC
>TRBJ1-6|TRBD1|NA|TRBV18
CASSPPTAGGGTPLHF
TGTGCCAGCTCACCACCGACGGCAGGGGGCGGGACACCCCTCCACTTT
>TRBJ2-1|TRBD2|NA|TRBV9
CASSPTSGAGGRNSYNEQFF
TGTGCCAGCAGCCCGACCTCGGGAGCGGGGGGGCGGAACTCCTACAATGAGCAGTTCTTC
>TRBJ2-7|NA|once|TRBV28
CASSPTGESSYEQYF
TGTGCCAGCAGCCCCACCGGGGAGAGCTCCTACGAGCAGTACTTC
>TRBJ2-7|TRBD1|once|TRBV10-3
CAISESRGQGAHEQYF
TGTGCCATCAGTGAGTCACGCGGACAGGGGGCCCACGAGCAGTACTTC
>TRBJ2-3|TRBD2|NA|TRBV9
CDRGLAGAGDTQYF
TGCGACCGAGGGCTAGCGGGGGCCGGGGATACGCAGTATTTT
>TRBJ1-5|TRBD1|NA|TRBV2
CASSWDRKGNQPQHF
TGTGCCAGCAGCTGGGACAGAAAGGGCAATCAGCCCCAGCATTTT
>TRBJ2-7|NA|NA|TRBV7-8
CASSLVAGRTYEQYF
TGTGCCAGCAGCTTAGTGGCCGGGAGAACCTACGAGCAGTACTTC
>TRBJ2-7|TRBD2|NA|TRBV7-8
CASSLILPGLARSNPYEQYF
TGTGCCAGCAGCCTCATACTACCGGGACTAGCGAGGAGTAATCCCTACGAGCAGTACTTC
>TRBJ1-1|TRBD1|NA|TRBV30
CAWTTPYRGGDTEAFF
TGTGCCTGGACAACCCCCTACAGGGGTGGAGACACTGAAGCTTTCTTT
>TRBJ2-5|TRBD1|once|TRBV6-1
CASKPRQGAFETQYF
TGTGCCAGCAAACCCAGGCAGGGGGCTTTCGAGACCCAGTACTTC
>TRBJ2-7|NA|NA|TRBV6-1
CASSDGPKEGYEQYF
TGTGCCAGCAGTGATGGACCGAAGGAGGGTTACGAGCAGTACTTC
>TRBJ2-5|NA|NA|TRBV5-1
CASSGGTDFKGETQYF
TGCGCCAGCAGCGGCGGGACAGATTTCAAGGGGGAGACCCAGTACTTC
>TRBJ2-7|TRBD2|once|TRBV27
CASSFDVYWRESPYEQYF
TGTGCCAGCAGTTTCGACGTTTATTGGCGGGAGAGCCCCTACGAGCAGTACTTC
>TRBJ2-1|TRBD2|NA|TRBV9
CASSGSGVSYNEQFF
TGTGCCAGCAGCGGAAGCGGGGTCTCCTACAATGAGCAGTTCTTC
>TRBJ2-1|NA|NA|TRBV7-3
CASSSGLVNEQFF
TGTGCCAGCAGCTCGGGACTTGTCAATGAGCAGTTCTTC
>TRBJ2-2|TRBD1|NA|TRBV7-6
CASSPTQGDTGELFF
TGTGCCAGCAGTCCGACTCAGGGGGACACCGGGGAGCTGTTTTTT
>TRBJ2-5|TRBD1|NA|TRBV19
CATRQGARETQYF
TGTGCCACAAGACAGGGGGCACGAGAGACCCAGTACTTC
>TRBJ2-1|TRBD1|NA|TRBV6-1
CASSANRGVGNEQFF
TGTGCCAGCAGTGCAAACAGGGGGGTAGGCAATGAGCAGTTCTTC
>TRBJ1-5|NA|NA|TRBV6-5
CASSPTQNQPQHF
TGTGCCAGCAGTCCAACGCAGAATCAGCCCCAGCATTTT
>TRBJ2-3|TRBD1|NA|TRBV7-7
CASSFGRGQGDTQYF
TGTGCTAGCAGCTTCGGCAGGGGGCAGGGAGATACGCAGTATTTT
>TRBJ2-1|NA|NA|TRBV9
CASSFDNEQFF
TGTGCCAGCAGCTTCGACAATGAGCAGTTCTTC
>TRBJ1-2|TRBD1|NA|TRBV14
CASSQDRRGRQGSHYGYTF
TGTGCCAGCAGCCAAGATCGGAGAGGGAGACAGGGAAGTCACTATGGCTACACCTTC
>TRBJ1-5|TRBD1|NA|TRBV6-5
CAKRQGAFSNQPQHF
TGTGCCAAAAGACAGGGGGCTTTTAGCAATCAGCCCCAGCATTTT
>TRBJ2-7|NA|NA|TRBV18
CASSPIGSTYEQYF
TGTGCCAGCTCACCCATTGGCAGTACCTACGAGCAGTACTTC
>TRBJ2-7|NA|NA|TRBV28
CASSGPAARGSDEQYF
TGTGCCAGCAGTGGCCCGGCCGCCAGGGGAAGCGACGAGCAGTACTTC
>TRBJ1-4|TRBD1|NA|TRBV18
CASSPRIPGQGNEKLFF
TGTGCCAGCTCACCACGGATCCCGGGACAGGGAAATGAAAAACTGTTTTTT
>TRBJ2-3|NA|NA|TRBV25-1
CASSSPKELTDTQYF
TGTGCCAGCAGCTCTCCCAAAGAGCTCACAGATACGCAGTATTTT
>TRBJ2-1|TRBD1|NA|TRBV6-1
CASEPGQGFVSEQFF
TGTGCCAGCGAACCGGGACAGGGTTTCGTAAGTGAGCAGTTCTTC
>TRBJ2-7|NA|NA|TRBV11-2
CASSLDSTRSYEQYF
TGTGCCAGCAGCCTGGACAGTACTCGCTCCTACGAGCAGTACTTC
>TRBJ2-7|TRBD1|NA|TRBV18
CASSPRDRGLNEQYF
TGTGCCAGCTCACCCCGGGACAGGGGGCTCAACGAGCAGTACTTC
>TRBJ1-2|NA|NA|TRBV28
CASSPVNYGYTF
TGTGCCAGCAGTCCGGTTAACTATGGCTACACCTTC
>TRBJ2-7|TRBD2|NA|TRBV29-1
CSVSGGIMKKDTYEQYF
TGCAGCGTCTCGGGAGGGATAATGAAAAAGGACACCTACGAGCAGTACTTC
>TRBJ1-2|NA|once|TRBV28
CASSLGQNYGYTF
TGTGCCAGCAGTTTAGGACAGAACTATGGCTACACCTTC
>TRBJ2-1|TRBD2|NA|TRBV25-1
CASLLAGGPYEQFF
TGTGCCAGCTTACTAGCGGGAGGGCCTTATGAGCAGTTCTTC
>TRBJ2-5|TRBD2|NA|TRBV7-9
CASRTSGRGETQYF
TGTGCCAGCAGGACTAGCGGGAGGGGGGAGACCCAGTACTTC
>TRBJ2-7|NA|NA|TRBV7-9
CASSPIRERYEQYF
TGTGCCAGCAGCCCCATTCGCGAGAGATACGAGCAGTACTTC
>TRBJ2-7|TRBD2|NA|TRBV7-9
CASSPRSGSSYEQYF
TGTGCCAGCAGCCCCCGTAGCGGGAGTTCCTACGAGCAGTACTTC
>TRBJ2-7|TRBD2|NA|TRBV14
CASSPRGLAGDEQYF
TGTGCCAGCAGCCCTCGGGGACTAGCGGGGGACGAGCAGTACTTC
>TRBJ1-2|TRBD1|NA|TRBV15
CATSRGDRGLDGYTF
TGTGCCACCAGCAGAGGGGACAGGGGGCTGGATGGGTACACCTTC